The rows below give T cell receptor beta chains drawn from one sample of a study of T-cell reconstitution after alpha-beta-depleted transplantation in children. TCRdb re-called the PCR reads through MiXCR, storing one row per CDR3 protein. Of under 450,000 distinct CDR3 sequences listed, roughly 14% are singletons. The material sequenced was PBMCs, taken from the stem cell graft. The receptors shown here come from a human donor who donated a stem cell graft to a child with Fanconi anemia. The conserved cysteine and the conserved F or W are not part of the CDR3 here.

v_gene,j_gene,CDR3aa
TRBV20-1,TRBJ2-5,SASLGAGAEETQY
TRBV4-1,TRBJ1-5,ASSGDRGLSSSQH
TRBV6-5,TRBJ1-2,ASSGGDYGYT
TRBV7-6,TRBJ2-3,ASSPRGPDFTDTQY
TRBV28,TRBJ1-2,ASSSRDRPFYGYT
TRBV7-8,TRBJ1-1,ASSPGQDTEAF
TRBV12-3/TRBV12-4,TRBJ1-2,ASSYPGSTYGYT
TRBV24-1,TRBJ1-2,ATSDWAASYGYT
TRBV3-1,TRBJ2-1,ASSLGLVEQF
TRBV27,TRBJ2-7,ASSYLQGGFGGQY
TRBV2,TRBJ1-5,ASSIDRGQVSNQPQH
TRBV20-1,TRBJ1-4,SANDRKATNEKLF
TRBV12-3/TRBV12-4,TRBJ2-7,ASSLAGGQGEEQY
TRBV20-1,TRBJ2-1,SATPPLGGPSYNEQF
TRBV7-2,TRBJ2-1,ASSLAGANEQF
TRBV20-1,TRBJ2-5,SARGAVQETQY
TRBV5-5,TRBJ2-5,ASSLLPGGPQETQY
TRBV7-9,TRBJ2-5,ASSLVTSGAQETQY
TRBV5-1,TRBJ2-5,ASSPKHSRGEETQY
TRBV5-5,TRBJ2-5,ASSLWDRRETQY
TRBV12-3/TRBV12-4,TRBJ2-5,ASSFFGPRRGETQY
TRBV20-1,TRBJ1-2,SARGEGGPYGYT
TRBV18,TRBJ2-5,ASSLTPGTSERGTQY
TRBV19,TRBJ2-6,ASRSPGGANVLT
TRBV7-2,TRBJ2-1,ASSLVSGPAYNEQF
TRBV12-3/TRBV12-4,TRBJ2-1,ASSFAGGPYNEQF
TRBV20-1,TRBJ1-1,SARADGGIPEAF
TRBV3-1,TRBJ2-3,ASSQDGSAGGPDTQY
TRBV4-2,TRBJ2-7,ASSQDTAGTPAYEQY
TRBV9,TRBJ1-2,ASSVVPGSASHGYT
TRBV14,TRBJ2-1,ASGSGTGGEQF
TRBV5-1,TRBJ2-3,ASRSGGHPITDTQY
TRBV20-1,TRBJ2-3,SAPNSGVSTDTQY
TRBV12-3/TRBV12-4,TRBJ1-1,ASKVGNTEAF
TRBV28,TRBJ1-1,ASRMTGRAF
TRBV6-1,TRBJ1-2,ASRDRQGVGYGYT
TRBV29-1,TRBJ2-1,SVGGPGDEQF
TRBV6-1,TRBJ2-1,ASTEGGAWANEQF
TRBV7-2,TRBJ1-5,ASSLGGRTNQPQH
TRBV7-2,TRBJ2-3,ASSLDLGAVDTQY
TRBV6-1,TRBJ1-5,ASSEGPGGDQPQH
TRBV10-2,TRBJ2-2,ASSQDRVNTGELF
TRBV9,TRBJ1-2,ASKRGDAYGYT
TRBV10-3,TRBJ2-5,AITSGEQETQY
TRBV5-1,TRBJ1-2,ASSLDGTGPYGYT
TRBV12-3/TRBV12-4,TRBJ1-1,ASSLFRGEAF
TRBV2,TRBJ1-2,ASSDGNYYGYT
TRBV9,TRBJ2-3,ASSVRASSTDTQY
TRBV29-1,TRBJ2-3,SVEGGGDTQY
TRBV2,TRBJ2-1,ASSDRGGEF
TRBV29-1,TRBJ2-1,SELAGGWGNEQF
TRBV3-1,TRBJ2-3,ASSQEPPLTGQPDTQY
TRBV6-2/TRBV6-3,TRBJ1-3,ASRKGSSGNTIY
TRBV27,TRBJ1-2,ASSISPLSYGYT
TRBV20-1,TRBJ2-3,SARPGADTQY